The 18 T cell receptor beta chains below all came from one sample that was sequenced in a study of blood T cell repertoires in COVID-19. TCRdb's copy holds only in-frame clones and misses some; the assay was immunoSEQ multiplex PCR. This table has under 200,000 clones, roughly 91% appearing once. Sequencing was carried out using peripheral blood. These receptors were collected from a man younger than 35 with acute or convalescent COVID-19.

The CDR3 DNA reads as TGTGCCAGTAGTATCTATTTGGTGACAGGGGGCGGTACCGGGGAGCTGTTTTTT. The encoded protein is CASSIYLVTGGGTGELFF. V is TRBV19 and J is TRBJ2-2; the match to TRBD1 covers 10 bases. The CDR3 runs 18 residues. Germline CDR1 is LNHDA and CDR2 is SQIVND (reference sequence). J was trimmed by 5 bases and V by 3 bases; bases with no gene match: 12.

Concerning this clone: The sample has other DNA sequences that encode this CDR3 too. The J gene is TRBJ2-7, the V gene TRBV5-6; D call uncertain. The V end was cut by 0 bases, the J end by 5 bases, with 3 bases between. CDR1 is SGHDT and CDR2 is YYEEEE in the germline V gene. This CDR3 region has 11 residues. The CDR3 bases are TGTGCCAGCAGCTTGGTCAACGAGCAGTACTTC. Residues: CASSLVNEQYF. Variable domain in full (rest from reference TRBV5-6 and TRBJ2-7): DAGVTQSPTHLIKTRGQQVTLRCSPKSGHDTVSWYQQALGQGPQFIFQYYEEEERQRGNFPDRFSGHQFPNYSSELNVNALLLGDSALYLCASSLVNEQYFGPGTRLTVT.

The DNA for the CDR3 is TGTGCCAGTAGTATTCTACAGACAGGGTTCGACTATGGCTACACCTTC. Protein sequence: CASSILQTGFDYGYTF. This chain connects TRBV19 to TRBJ1-2, with 7 bases aligning to TRBD1. After removal of 3 bases from V and 3 bases from J, the junction contained 10 bases not matched to a gene. The germline V gene has CDR1 LNHDA and CDR2 SQIVND (reference sequence). The CDR3 extends over 16 amino acids.

The chain recombines TRBV2 with TRBJ2-7; perhaps TRBD2 as D (5 bases). This CDR3 has 13 amino acids. Trimming took 4 bases from V and 3 from J, leaving 10 bases between them. Germline-derived CDR1 and CDR2 are SNHLY and FYNNEI. CDR3 in amino acids: CASSGSGIYEQYF. In DNA, the CDR3 is TGTGCCAGCAGTGGCTCCGGGATCTACGAGCAGTACTTC.

This clone was detected only a few times. The chain uses TRBV7-8 and TRBJ1-3, with TRBD1 matching over 7 bases. CDR3 length: 18 amino acids. Trimming at V came to 6 bases and at J to 0 bases, leaving 14 bases not matched to a gene. Germline loops: CDR1 SGHVS, CDR2 FQNEAQ. In DNA, the CDR3 is TGTGCCAGCAGTAAAACCCGGAGGGACAGTCCCTCTGGAAACACCATATATTTT. This gives the protein CASSKTRRDSPSGNTIYF.

This clone was recorded once. V and J are TRBV6-1 and TRBJ1-1; 7 bases fit TRBD1. The length of the CDR3 is 15 residues. Germline V gene sequence: CDR1 MNHNS, CDR2 SASEGT. After removal of 2 bases from V and 1 base from J, the junction contained 4 bases not matched to a gene. CDR3 DNA: TGTGCCAGCAGTGAAACTTACAGGGGGAACACTGAAGCTTTCTTT. This gives the protein CASSETYRGNTEAFF.

This clone is a singleton in its sample. The chain uses TRBV5-1 and TRBJ1-1; 12 nucleotides agree with TRBD1. The CDR3 has 15 amino acids. In germline, CDR1 is SGHRS, CDR2 YFSETQ. Trimming took 4 bases from V and 4 from J; bases not matched to a gene: 5. DNA for the CDR3: TGCGCCAGCAGCCCCCGGGACAGGGGGCTCACTGAAGCTTTCTTT. Translating it yields CASSPRDRGLTEAFF.

The chain employs TRBV7-9 and TRBJ2-7, with unresolved D. In germline, CDR1 is SEHNR, CDR2 FQNEAQ (reference sequence). The V end lost 1 base, the J end lost 2 bases, and 6 bases lay between the germline ends. The CDR3 has 13 residues. The CDR3 DNA reads TGTGCCAGCAGCTTAGACAGAACCTACGAGCAGTACTTC. Encoded protein: CASSLDRTYEQYF.

The chain uses TRBV4-1 and TRBJ1-3; a weak D match, TRBD1 (5 bases). V gave up 1 base and J gave up 4 bases, with 5 bases separating them. This CDR3 region has 13 residues. The germline V gene has CDR1 MGHRA and CDR2 YSYEKL. CDR3 in amino acids: CASSQGQGNTIYF. The CDR3 DNA follows: TGCGCCAGCAGCCAAGGACAGGGAAACACCATATATTTT.

V usage is TRBV3-1 (or the pseudogene TRBV3-2) and J usage is TRBJ2-1, with 9 bases lining up with TRBD1. CDR3 length: 18 residues. From germline, CDR1 is LGHDT and CDR2 YNNKEL (reference sequence). J lost 5 bases, V lost 0 bases, and 11 bases had no gene match. The CDR3, as DNA: TGTGCCAGCAGCCAAGACGGGTGGGGGGGACAGGGTCACAATGAGCAGTTCTTC. As protein: CASSQDGWGGQGHNEQFF.

As to this clone: Sequence at one end of the junction differs from germline and may be a read error. The rearrangement joins TRBV18 to TRBJ2-1; 12 nucleotides agree with TRBD2. Germline CDR1 and CDR2: KGHSH and LQKENI. The length of the CDR3 is 15 residues. CDR3 loop: CASSPLAGGYNEQFF. CDR3 nucleotide sequence: TGTGCCAGCTCGCCACTAGCGGGAGGTTACAATGAGCAGTTCTTC. The complete variable domain, with remaining parts taken from reference TRBV18 and TRBJ2-1, reads NAGVMQNPRHLVRRRGQEARLRCSPMKGHSHVYWYRQLPEEGLKFMVYLQKENIIDESGMPKERFSAEFPKEGPSILRIQQVVRGDSAAYFCASSPLAGGYNEQFFGPGTRLTVL.

J is TRBJ2-3 and V is TRBV5-1; 9 nucleotides match TRBD1. Germline loops: CDR1 SGHRS, CDR2 YFSETQ. V trimming: 0 bases; J trimming: 4 bases; junction bases outside the gene matches: 6. This CDR3 has 16 residues. The CDR3 region is CASSLGGTGLSDTQYF. In nucleotides, the CDR3 is TGCGCCAGCAGCTTGGGGGGGACAGGGCTATCAGATACGCAGTATTTT.

The chain links TRBV5-1 to TRBJ2-3, with 11 bases matching TRBD2. This CDR3 comprises 18 residues. V trimming: 0 bases; J trimming: 5 bases; junction bases outside the gene matches: 11. CDR1 is SGHRS and CDR2 is YFSETQ in the germline V gene. As DNA, the CDR3 is TGCGCCAGCAGCTTGGGGGGCACTAGCGGGAGTCGTGAAGATACGCAGTATTTT. Protein: CASSLGGTSGSREDTQYF.

The V call is TRBV19, the J call TRBJ1-4, with TRBD1 identical over 9 bases. J gave up 7 bases and V 3 bases, and 9 bases lay outside the gene matches. The germline gives CDR1 LNHDA, CDR2 SQIVND (reference sequence). The CDR3 loop spans 16 amino acids. CDR3 coding DNA: TGTGCCAGTAGTATTTCCTCGGGACAGGGTTTTGAAAAACTGTTTTTT. This encodes CASSISSGQGFEKLFF. Filled out from reference TRBV19 and TRBJ1-4, the complete variable domain reads DGGITQSPKYLFRKEGQNVTLSCEQNLNHDAMYWYRQDPGQGLRLIYYSQIVNDFQKGDIAEGYSVSREKKESFPLTVTSAQKNPTAFYLCASSISSGQGFEKLFFGSGTQLSVL.

V usage is TRBV5-1 and J usage is TRBJ1-2, with TRBD1 matching 9 bases. The ends lost 3 bases at V and 8 bases at J; junction bases unmatched: 20. The CDR3 consists of 18 residues. Germline V gene sequence: CDR1 SGHRS, CDR2 YFSETQ. The CDR3 loop reads CASSYGGQGRSITQGYTF. In DNA form, the CDR3 reads TGCGCCAGCAGCTACGGTGGACAGGGGAGGAGTATCACGCAAGGCTACACCTTC.

The chain combines TRBV6-5 with TRBJ2-7; 7 bases are a match to TRBD1. The CDR3 has 15 residues. Germline lookup yields CDR1 MNHEY and CDR2 SVGAGI. V was pared by 7 bases and J by 4 bases, with 13 bases of the junction left unmatched. The DNA for the CDR3 is TGTGCCAGCAAGGGCGGGTGGACAGGAATTTACGAGCAGTACTTC. This sequence encodes CASKGGWTGIYEQYF.

V is TRBV24-1 and J is TRBJ1-4, with 8 positions matching TRBD1. This CDR3 region has 20 residues. The germline V gene has CDR1 KGHDR and CDR2 SFDVKD. Trimming removed 3 bases from V and 0 bases from J; junction bases left unmatched: 14. The CDR3 region is CATSDVYLSDRAATNEKLFF. The CDR3 coding sequence is TGTGCCACCAGTGATGTTTACCTTTCGGACAGGGCCGCAACTAATGAAAAACTGTTTTTT.

The chain combines TRBV18 with TRBJ2-7; tentatively, D is TRBD2 (6 bases). Germline values: CDR1 KGHSH, CDR2 LQKENI. V was clipped by 2 bases and J by 3 bases, with 11 bases between them. The CDR3 loop spans 14 amino acids. CDR3 sequence reads: CASSPTNGGYEQYF. The CDR3 DNA is TGTGCCAGCTCACCAACCAACGGGGGCTACGAGCAGTACTTC.